These T cell receptor beta chains were read from a single sample in a study of OX40 agonist ivuxolimab in advanced cancers. TCRdb keeps only in-frame clones here, not all; method: immunoSEQ multiplex PCR. This table holds 40,000 to 60,000 clones, approximately 91% found once. The sample consisted of CD4+ or CD8+ T cells sorted from blood, taken in a trial of the OX40 agonist ivuxolimab. These TCRs come from an adult with an advanced solid tumor such as melanoma, head and neck, liver or kidney cancer. Each CDR3 is given with its conserved first and last residue. The order of the fields is D gene, V gene, J gene, clone size, CDR3 protein, CDR3 DNA. D genes are given only for firm matches. Not all rows give a size; the values are once, few, many and, for expanded clones, a class.

D gene: -
V gene: TRBV4-1
J gene: TRBJ1-2
clone size: few
CDR3 protein: CASRDAGPAYGYTF
CDR3 DNA: TGCGCCAGCAGGGACGCGGGGCCTGCCTATGGCTACACCTTC

D gene: -
V gene: TRBV30
J gene: TRBJ2-3
clone size: -
CDR3 protein: CAWSPVRGVSDTQYF
CDR3 DNA: TGTGCCTGGAGTCCGGTGCGGGGAGTCTCAGATACGCAGTATTTT

D gene: -
V gene: TRBV19
J gene: TRBJ1-6
clone size: -
CDR3 protein: CATGTGNSPLHF
CDR3 DNA: TGTGCCACCGGGACCGGGAATTCACCCCTCCACTTT

D gene: -
V gene: TRBV18
J gene: TRBJ1-2
clone size: -
CDR3 protein: CASSPSRSDGYTF
CDR3 DNA: TGTGCCAGCTCACCTTCCCGGTCAGATGGCTACACCTTC

D gene: TRBD1
V gene: TRBV11-1
J gene: TRBJ1-1
clone size: -
CDR3 protein: CASSSQGDVDEAFF
CDR3 DNA: TGTGCCAGCAGCTCACAGGGGGATGTGGATGAAGCTTTCTTT

D gene: TRBD1
V gene: TRBV5-4
J gene: TRBJ2-5
clone size: -
CDR3 protein: CASSSGQGRETQYF
CDR3 DNA: TGTGCCAGCAGCTCGGGACAGGGGCGGGAGACCCAGTACTTC

D gene: -
V gene: TRBV6-1
J gene: TRBJ2-5
clone size: -
CDR3 protein: CASSEGTGTETQYF
CDR3 DNA: TGTGCCAGCAGTGAAGGGACCGGGACGGAGACCCAGTACTTC

D gene: -
V gene: TRBV5-6
J gene: TRBJ2-1
clone size: -
CDR3 protein: CASSLGISTVAYNEQFF
CDR3 DNA: TGTGCCAGCAGCTTGGGTATCAGTACGGTGGCCTACAATGAGCAGTTCTTC

D gene: TRBD1
V gene: TRBV27
J gene: TRBJ1-2
clone size: -
CDR3 protein: CASSSLLTGTAEGYTF
CDR3 DNA: TGTGCCAGCAGTTCACTACTGACAGGGACCGCTGAGGGCTACACCTTC

D gene: -
V gene: TRBV18
J gene: TRBJ1-3
clone size: -
CDR3 protein: CATRGSANTIYF
CDR3 DNA: TGTGCCACCCGAGGGTCCGCAAACACCATATATTTT

D gene: -
V gene: TRBV7-9
J gene: TRBJ2-7
clone size: once
CDR3 protein: CASSSHLSSSYEQYF
CDR3 DNA: TGTGCCAGCAGCTCTCATCTCTCGAGCTCCTACGAGCAGTACTTC

D gene: TRBD2
V gene: TRBV11-2
J gene: TRBJ2-7
clone size: once
CDR3 protein: CASSRVASGSYEQYF
CDR3 DNA: TGTGCCAGCAGCAGAGTCGCTAGCGGGAGTTACGAGCAGTACTTC

D gene: -
V gene: TRBV6-5
J gene: TRBJ1-5
clone size: -
CDR3 protein: CASSLKDSNQPQHF
CDR3 DNA: TGTGCCAGCAGTCTCAAGGATAGCAATCAGCCCCAGCATTTT

D gene: -
V gene: TRBV28
J gene: TRBJ2-3
clone size: once
CDR3 protein: CASRDSSTDTQYF
CDR3 DNA: TGTGCCAGCAGGGACAGTAGCACAGATACGCAGTATTTT

D gene: TRBD1
V gene: TRBV9
J gene: TRBJ1-2
clone size: -
CDR3 protein: CASSVEGRGPGYTF
CDR3 DNA: TGTGCCAGCAGCGTAGAGGGAAGGGGGCCTGGCTACACCTTC

D gene: -
V gene: TRBV28
J gene: TRBJ1-2
clone size: -
CDR3 protein: CASSLFPSVNYGYTF
CDR3 DNA: TGTGCCAGCAGTTTATTTCCCTCAGTTAACTATGGCTACACCTTC

D gene: -
V gene: TRBV28
J gene: TRBJ1-2
clone size: -
CDR3 protein: CASSLQGTRANYGYTF
CDR3 DNA: TGTGCCAGCAGTCTACAGGGCACCAGGGCTAACTATGGCTACACCTTC

D gene: TRBD2
V gene: TRBV15
J gene: TRBJ2-3
clone size: -
CDR3 protein: CATSRGSGGRTDTQYF
CDR3 DNA: TGTGCCACCAGCAGGGGTAGCGGGGGGCGCACAGATACGCAGTATTTT

D gene: -
V gene: TRBV6-1
J gene: TRBJ2-3
clone size: once
CDR3 protein: CASSEFGGLRIIFTDTQYF
CDR3 DNA: TGTGCCAGCAGTGAATTTGGGGGGCTGCGCATCATTTTCACAGATACGCAGTATTTT

D gene: -
V gene: TRBV6-5
J gene: TRBJ2-5
clone size: -
CDR3 protein: CASGVRDFQETQYF
CDR3 DNA: TGTGCCAGTGGAGTCCGGGACTTTCAAGAGACCCAGTACTTC

D gene: TRBD1
V gene: TRBV19
J gene: TRBJ1-4
clone size: -
CDR3 protein: CASSIITGTGDEKLFF
CDR3 DNA: TGTGCCAGTAGTATTATAACCGGGACAGGGGACGAAAAACTGTTTTTT

D gene: TRBD1
V gene: TRBV7-7
J gene: TRBJ2-2
clone size: -
CDR3 protein: CASSYSTGTGSFIGELFF
CDR3 DNA: TGTGCTAGCAGCTACTCAACCGGGACAGGGTCATTTATCGGGGAGCTGTTTTTT

D gene: -
V gene: TRBV2
J gene: TRBJ2-7
clone size: -
CDR3 protein: CASVYSGSYEQYF
CDR3 DNA: TGTGCCAGCGTATACAGTGGTAGCTACGAGCAGTACTTC

D gene: -
V gene: TRBV19
J gene: TRBJ2-5
clone size: -
CDR3 protein: CASSIQGTETQYF
CDR3 DNA: TGTGCCAGTAGTATCCAAGGAACGGAGACCCAGTACTTC

D gene: TRBD1
V gene: TRBV5-4
J gene: TRBJ2-2
clone size: -
CDR3 protein: CASSPDRSGGELFF
CDR3 DNA: TGTGCCAGCAGCCCGGACAGGTCCGGCGGGGAGCTGTTTTTT

D gene: -
V gene: TRBV28
J gene: TRBJ2-1
clone size: -
CDR3 protein: CASSLLRGSYNEQFF
CDR3 DNA: TGTGCCAGCAGTTTATTACGGGGCTCCTACAATGAGCAGTTCTTC

D gene: -
V gene: TRBV28
J gene: TRBJ1-2
clone size: -
CDR3 protein: CASNGLGYGYTF
CDR3 DNA: TGTGCCAGCAATGGACTGGGCTATGGCTACACCTTC

D gene: -
V gene: TRBV5-6
J gene: TRBJ2-7
clone size: -
CDR3 protein: CASSLVGFSSYEQYF
CDR3 DNA: TGTGCCAGCAGCTTGGTAGGGTTCAGCTCCTACGAGCAGTACTTC

D gene: TRBD2
V gene: TRBV10-2
J gene: TRBJ2-7
clone size: once
CDR3 protein: CASSVPSGGLLDEQYF
CDR3 DNA: TGCGCCAGCAGTGTTCCTAGCGGGGGCCTCCTTGACGAGCAGTACTTC

D gene: -
V gene: TRBV18
J gene: TRBJ2-1
clone size: -
CDR3 protein: CASSLGAGSYNEQFF
CDR3 DNA: TGTGCCAGCTCACTTGGAGCGGGCTCCTACAATGAGCAGTTCTTC

D gene: TRBD1
V gene: TRBV7-2
J gene: TRBJ1-5
clone size: -
CDR3 protein: CASSLDCGTGVEGQPQHF
CDR3 DNA: TGTGCCAGCAGCTTAGATTGTGGGACAGGGGTCGAAGGGCAGCCCCAGCATTTT

D gene: TRBD1
V gene: TRBV6-6
J gene: TRBJ2-7
clone size: -
CDR3 protein: CASRQGQGLFEQYF
CDR3 DNA: TGTGCCAGCAGACAGGGACAGGGGCTTTTCGAGCAGTACTTC

D gene: -
V gene: TRBV5-6
J gene: TRBJ2-5
clone size: -
CDR3 protein: CASSQSRVETQYF
CDR3 DNA: TGTGCCAGCAGTCAGTCCAGAGTGGAGACCCAGTACTTC

D gene: TRBD1
V gene: TRBV10-3
J gene: TRBJ2-1
clone size: -
CDR3 protein: CAAKGQEALSEQFF
CDR3 DNA: TGTGCCGCAAAGGGACAGGAGGCCCTTAGTGAGCAGTTCTTC

D gene: TRBD1
V gene: TRBV19
J gene: TRBJ2-2
clone size: -
CDR3 protein: CASSSAGTGDGVELFF
CDR3 DNA: TGTGCCAGTAGCTCCGCCGGGACAGGGGATGGCGTGGAGCTGTTTTTT

D gene: -
V gene: TRBV5-6
J gene: TRBJ2-3
clone size: once
CDR3 protein: CASSSTWTDTQYF
CDR3 DNA: TGTGCCAGCAGCTCAACGTGGACAGATACGCAGTATTTT

D gene: -
V gene: TRBV5-6
J gene: TRBJ1-5
clone size: -
CDR3 protein: CASSSGDTQPQHF
CDR3 DNA: TGTGCCAGCAGCTCCGGGGACACCCAGCCCCAGCATTTT

D gene: TRBD2
V gene: TRBV9
J gene: TRBJ2-1
clone size: -
CDR3 protein: CASSPRLAGGPNEQFF
CDR3 DNA: TGTGCCAGCAGCCCTCGACTAGCGGGGGGGCCCAATGAGCAGTTCTTC

D gene: -
V gene: TRBV7-9
J gene: TRBJ2-3
clone size: -
CDR3 protein: CASSFSASGTDTQYF
CDR3 DNA: TGTGCCAGCAGCTTCTCGGCAAGCGGCACAGATACGCAGTATTTT

D gene: -
V gene: TRBV25-1
J gene: TRBJ2-4
clone size: -
CDR3 protein: CARMEDLAKNIQYF
CDR3 DNA: TGTGCCAGAATGGAGGACCTAGCCAAAAACATTCAGTACTTC

D gene: -
V gene: TRBV28
J gene: TRBJ2-5
clone size: -
CDR3 protein: CASSLRGAGETQYF
CDR3 DNA: TGTGCCAGCAGTTTGAGGGGGGCCGGGGAGACCCAGTACTTC

D gene: -
V gene: TRBV30
J gene: TRBJ2-1
clone size: -
CDR3 protein: CAWSQGGTAYNEQFF
CDR3 DNA: TGTGCCTGGAGTCAAGGCGGGACCGCCTACAATGAGCAGTTCTTC

D gene: -
V gene: TRBV6-5
J gene: TRBJ2-7
clone size: few
CDR3 protein: CASSPPRASSYEQYF
CDR3 DNA: TGTGCCAGCAGTCCCCCCCGTGCCAGCTCCTACGAGCAGTACTTC

D gene: -
V gene: TRBV5-4
J gene: TRBJ1-1
clone size: few
CDR3 protein: CASNRANTEAFF
CDR3 DNA: TGTGCCAGTAACAGGGCTAACACTGAAGCTTTCTTT

D gene: -
V gene: TRBV9
J gene: TRBJ2-3
clone size: -
CDR3 protein: CASSLAAGDSTDTQYF
CDR3 DNA: TGTGCCAGCAGCCTCGCGGCAGGGGATAGCACAGATACGCAGTATTTT

D gene: -
V gene: TRBV30
J gene: TRBJ2-5
clone size: -
CDR3 protein: CAWSSRRMETQYF
CDR3 DNA: TGTGCCTGGAGTTCCAGGCGCATGGAGACCCAGTACTTC

D gene: -
V gene: TRBV10-1
J gene: TRBJ2-5
clone size: -
CDR3 protein: CASSERRGTQYF
CDR3 DNA: TGCGCCAGCAGTGAGCGGAGGGGGACCCAGTACTTC

D gene: TRBD2
V gene: TRBV5-1
J gene: TRBJ2-3
clone size: -
CDR3 protein: CASSGRERGLDTQYF
CDR3 DNA: TGCGCCAGCAGCGGGCGGGAGCGGGGGTTGGATACGCAGTATTTT

D gene: TRBD2
V gene: TRBV7-3
J gene: TRBJ2-2
clone size: -
CDR3 protein: CASSSPAGRTGELFF
CDR3 DNA: TGTGCCAGCAGCTCACCAGCGGGACGGACCGGGGAGCTGTTTTTT

D gene: -
V gene: TRBV25-1
J gene: TRBJ2-5
clone size: -
CDR3 protein: CASSDSGGVWGETQYF
CDR3 DNA: TGTGCCAGCAGTGATTCCGGCGGGGTCTGGGGAGAGACCCAGTACTTC

D gene: -
V gene: TRBV5-1
J gene: TRBJ2-7
clone size: -
CDR3 protein: CASSLGPTGDEQYF
CDR3 DNA: TGCGCCAGCAGCCTAGGGCCCACTGGGGACGAGCAGTACTTC

D gene: TRBD2
V gene: TRBV28
J gene: TRBJ2-5
clone size: -
CDR3 protein: CASSLKGLAEETQYF
CDR3 DNA: TGTGCCAGCAGTTTAAAGGGGCTAGCGGAAGAGACCCAGTACTTC

D gene: TRBD1
V gene: TRBV5-1
J gene: TRBJ1-1
clone size: -
CDR3 protein: CASSLIPMGQGLTTEAFF
CDR3 DNA: TGCGCCAGCAGCTTGATCCCTATGGGACAGGGGTTAACCACTGAAGCTTTCTTT

D gene: TRBD2
V gene: TRBV29-1
J gene: TRBJ2-2
clone size: once
CDR3 protein: CSAGGTGELFF
CDR3 DNA: TGCAGTGCCGGGGGGACCGGGGAGCTGTTTTTT

D gene: -
V gene: TRBV6-1
J gene: TRBJ1-1
clone size: -
CDR3 protein: CASSEVADTEAFF
CDR3 DNA: TGTGCCAGCAGTGAGGTTGCAGACACTGAAGCTTTCTTT

D gene: -
V gene: TRBV9
J gene: TRBJ1-3
clone size: once
CDR3 protein: CASSVQDSGNTIYF
CDR3 DNA: TGTGCCAGCAGCGTGCAAGACTCTGGAAACACCATATATTTT

D gene: -
V gene: TRBV9
J gene: TRBJ2-3
clone size: -
CDR3 protein: CASSTQTDTQYF
CDR3 DNA: TGTGCCAGCAGCACCCAGACAGATACGCAGTATTTT

D gene: TRBD1
V gene: TRBV7-6
J gene: TRBJ2-5
clone size: -
CDR3 protein: CASSLGQGRQETQYF
CDR3 DNA: TGTGCCAGCAGCTTAGGACAGGGGAGACAAGAGACCCAGTACTTC